This T cell receptor beta chain was obtained from a study of regulatory T cells in long-lasting Graves disease. CDR3-region Arm-PCR and iRepertoire HTBI primers produced the TCR beta libraries. MiXCR was run by TCRdb on the multiplex PCR reads, yielding one entry per CDR3 protein. The sample lists 450,000 to 700,000 distinct CDR3 sequences; about 13% were seen once. Time point of the sample: newly diagnosed GD, antithyroid drugs for less than 3 months. The TCR library used RNA extracted from PBMCs. The CDR3 consists of 16 residues. In germline, CDR1 is SGHRS, CDR2 YFSETQ. J gave up 4 bases and V 0 bases, and 7 bases lay outside the gene matches. These data were also filed under a second study, of T cells in Graves' hyperthyroidism and ophthalmopathy.

This sequence was found in a young man with Graves disease. This material consisted of peripheral blood mononuclear cells (PBMCs), taken at new diagnosis, from a patient treated with antithyroid drugs. The rearrangement joins TRBV5-1 to TRBJ2-5, with 9 bases matching TRBD2. In nucleotides, the CDR3 is TGCGCCAGCAGCTTGGAGGTTAGCGGGAGTGGAGAGACCCAGTACTTC. Protein product: CASSLEVSGSGETQYF.